This T cell receptor beta chain derives from a study of T cells after yellow fever vaccination (dated by TCRdb to the late 2010s). For context, the study as a whole: The SMART-Seq v4 Ultra Low Input RNA kit was used to prepare libraries from fractions with low cell numbers. Bulk TCR alpha and beta repertoires were sequenced longitudinally to track T-cell clones before and after primary and booster YFV17D yellow fever vaccination. Two healthy male donors made up the cohort, one aged 18 to 29 years and the other aged 30 to 40 years. Blood was collected at multiple timepoints before and after primary and secondary immunization, and bulk PBMC replicates and cell subsets were isolated.

On the study overall, not on this receptor specifically: After the booster, most clones that had expanded after primary vaccination were detected again (roughly 96% of CD4 and 88% of CD8), suggesting broad maintenance of memory. The secondary T-cell response was weaker than the primary response but faster, peaking on day 5 instead of day 15. Computational filtering was required because FACS-sorted repertoires could contain abundant contaminating clonotypes from the bulk population. The study included only a couple of donors, which limits how far the findings can be generalized. A small share of clonotypes occurred in both CD4 and CD8 compartments, likely arising from convergent recombination.

The sample's treatment or condition label, in plain terms: live attenuated yellow fever vaccine strain. A standard Ficoll-Paque protocol was used to isolate PBMCs from peripheral blood. With anti-CD3 and anti-CD8 staining plus a dextramer loaded with the yellow fever NS4B epitope peptide, the researchers sorted epitope-specific CD8 T cells. RNA was extracted with TriZol from bulk PBMCs, CD4 and CD8 fractions, and dextramer-positive and dextramer-negative fractions. This clonotype was seen more than once but under ten times. The record has no base qualities; no much larger clone is one base away. V gives up 8 bases and J gives up 2 bases, and the segment between their germline ends measures 12 bases. Its CDR3 holds 14 amino acids, cysteine through phenylalanine. Just the 42-base CDR3 DNA is kept, in frame starting at base 1. CDR1 and CDR2, looked up from the germline V gene, are MGHRA and YSYEKL. Synthesis of TCR cDNA relied on 5'RACE template switching, a step that introduced a universal primer site along with unique molecular identifiers. Priming of cDNA synthesis was performed from both the TCR alpha and TCR beta constant segments. Library amplification involved two PCR steps, and the second step added sample barcodes and sequencing adapters. Sequencing of the libraries was done on either Illumina HiSeq 2500 (2x100 bp) or NovaSeq (2x150 bp). The original pipeline was this. MIGEC was used to demultiplex reads and collapse the reads into UMI consensus sequences, and MiXCR was used for V(D)J alignment. Clonotypes responding to the vaccine were identified with edgeR on replicate PBMC samples, with the criteria of FDR below 0.01 and a log2 fold change above 5 up to day 15. Each bulk clonotype was labeled CD4 or CD8 based on which sequenced repertoire, CD4 or CD8, contained the clonotype at higher abundance. Clonotypes enriched at least 10-fold in dextramer-positive over dextramer-negative fractions were defined as NS4B-specific, and CD4-biased clonotypes were excluded. TCRdb ran its own pipeline on the public reads, namely fastp trimming at Q25 and MiXCR clone calling, and kept in-frame beta chains. Rows with a matching CDR3 protein are joined into one entry that keeps the most common DNA and genes. These V and J calls are TCRdb output, not the study's own analysis. Within this sample are about 85,000 distinct CDR3 sequences, with 10% to 15% of them counted one time only. The top ten constitute just under 25% of the sample.

The sequence joins TRBV4-1 to TRBJ2-2; no confident D gene assignment can be made. Sequencing used CD8+ T cells not binding an NS4B(214-222) dextramer, sorted from PBMCs, obtained 21 days after the first yellow fever vaccination. Interpreted using the paper, the cell subset or site label stands for: NS4B epitope dextramer-negative CD8 T cells. This clonotype originated in a man aged 18 to 35 who received the YFV17D yellow fever vaccine. The CDR3 corresponds to CASGFGQNTGELFF. The DNA reads as follows: TGCGCCAGCGGGTTCGGGCAAAACACCGGGGAGCTGTTTTTT.